A selection of T cell receptor beta chains follows, all from one sample in a study of shared clonotypes between healthy human individuals. The assay was immunoSEQ multiplex PCR, and TCRdb's table has in-frame clones only and misses some. Of 1.5 million to 2.5 million clones in the sample, just under 95% were seen once. Material for sequencing was naive CD8+ T cells sorted from blood. The receptors were gathered from a man aged 18-30 years in good health. The conserved cysteine and the conserved F or W are not part of the CDR3 here. The D gene is left open where the match is weak.

V gene: TRBV29-1
D gene: TRBD1
CDR3 protein: SVATGETEAF

V gene: TRBV28
D gene: TRBD2
CDR3 protein: ASSRPPGLEMYNEQF

V gene: TRBV5-4
D gene: TRBD1
CDR3 protein: ASSVTGDGSYEQY

V gene: TRBV5-6
D gene: TRBD1
CDR3 protein: ASRQGAMNTEAF

V gene: TRBV7-9
D gene: NA
CDR3 protein: ASSLSGGGYGYT

V gene: TRBV5-6
D gene: NA
CDR3 protein: ASSPGLYTEAF

V gene: TRBV10-1
D gene: NA
CDR3 protein: ASSQGNTGELF

V gene: TRBV11-2
D gene: NA
CDR3 protein: ASSLQTDYEQY

V gene: TRBV11-2
D gene: NA
CDR3 protein: ASSLGGLYGYT

V gene: TRBV7-2
D gene: NA
CDR3 protein: ASSLEWPSYEQY

V gene: TRBV13
D gene: NA
CDR3 protein: ASSFTDSHEQY

V gene: TRBV6-8
D gene: NA
CDR3 protein: APMRGDTSDEQY

V gene: TRBV7-9
D gene: NA
CDR3 protein: ASSSTTGTKDNEQF

V gene: TRBV5-6
D gene: NA
CDR3 protein: ASSTGTGYEAF

V gene: TRBV9
D gene: NA
CDR3 protein: ASSAGGGSNEKLF

V gene: TRBV27
D gene: TRBD2
CDR3 protein: ASRDGGVASTDTQY

V gene: TRBV6-6
D gene: NA
CDR3 protein: ASSDPQWGEQF

V gene: TRBV7-9
D gene: NA
CDR3 protein: ASTPPGLYEQY

V gene: TRBV5-1
D gene: NA
CDR3 protein: ASMPTVGSGELF

V gene: TRBV10-3
D gene: TRBD1
CDR3 protein: AISGQGDPDTQY

V gene: TRBV7-9
D gene: NA
CDR3 protein: ASSWRGGQAYEQY

V gene: TRBV7-9
D gene: NA
CDR3 protein: ASSSLVGEQETQY

V gene: TRBV23-1
D gene: TRBD1
CDR3 protein: ASTLKTGGNSPLH

V gene: TRBV11-3
D gene: NA
CDR3 protein: ASTDTGTGELF

V gene: TRBV5-1
D gene: NA
CDR3 protein: ASSLVQGQSYEQY

V gene: TRBV5-6
D gene: NA
CDR3 protein: ASSSGVTPYEQY

V gene: TRBV4-1
D gene: NA
CDR3 protein: ASSQGTGGLQETQY

V gene: TRBV27
D gene: NA
CDR3 protein: ASSPGTDTQY

V gene: TRBV9
D gene: NA
CDR3 protein: ASSVAGVGGEAF

V gene: TRBV27
D gene: TRBD2
CDR3 protein: ASSLYSGGNEQY

V gene: TRBV6-5
D gene: NA
CDR3 protein: ASSPTTSFDEQF

V gene: TRBV7-9
D gene: TRBD1
CDR3 protein: ALDRGSSPLH

V gene: TRBV28
D gene: NA
CDR3 protein: ASSPYLGNTEAF